This passage covers 24 T cell receptor beta chains from one sample sequenced in a study of blood T cell repertoires in COVID-19. Profiling relied on immunoSEQ multiplex PCR, and the TCRdb table lists in-frame clones only, not all of them. The sample carries some 190,000 clones, more than 75% recorded once. Specimen: PBMCs or T cells enriched from blood (not recorded which). Receptors were obtained from a man younger than 45 with acute COVID-19.

This clone was picked up many times. This chain links TRBV14 with TRBJ2-7, with TRBD2 matching 8 bases. The CDR3 contains 16 residues. V gave up 1 base and J gave up 4 bases; unmatched junction bases: 9. From germline, CDR1 is SGHDN and CDR2 FVKESK. DNA of the CDR3: TGTGCCAGCAGCCAAGGGCGGGGGGTCGTAAAGTACGAGCAGTACTTC. Translation gives CASSQGRGVVKYEQYF.

The rearrangement joins TRBV10-3 to TRBJ1-1, with 8 bases lining up with TRBD1. V was clipped by 6 bases and J by 4 bases; unmatched bases: 7. CDR1 and CDR2 from the germline V gene are ENHRY and SYGVKD. This CDR3 region has 14 residues. The CDR3 is CAIRGQGALTEAFF. The CDR3 DNA follows: TGTGCCATCAGAGGGCAGGGGGCTCTCACTGAAGCTTTCTTT.

The CDR3 sequence is CATDGQPAPQETQYF. The CDR3 DNA reads TGTGCCACGGACGGACAGCCGGCACCCCAAGAGACCCAGTACTTC. The rearrangement joins TRBV10-3 to TRBJ2-5, with TRBD1 as a possible D gene (6 bases). V was trimmed by 10 bases and J by 1 base, leaving 19 bases between them. CDR3 length equals 15 residues. Germline-derived CDR1 and CDR2 are ENHRY and SYGVKD.

The genes are TRBV18 and TRBJ2-2; D not resolved. Per the germline V gene, CDR1 is KGHSH and CDR2 is LQKENI. V was shortened by 6 bases and J by 3 bases, with 2 bases between the two germline ends. The CDR3 runs to 11 residues. The CDR3 region has the DNA TGTGCCAGCTCCGACACCGGGGAGCTGTTTTTT. Protein product: CASSDTGELFF.

This clone was picked up a small number of times. The chain carries TRBV2 and TRBJ2-2; tentative D call: TRBD2 (6 bases). Germline V lookup: CDR1 SNHLY, CDR2 FYNNEI. This CDR3 region has 12 residues. V was cut by 4 bases and J by 8 bases, with 8 bases left in between. CDR3 sequence reads: CASSGRGGELFF. CDR3 DNA: TGTGCCAGCAGTGGGAGGGGAGGGGAGCTGTTTTTT. Combining the CDR3 with reference TRBV2 and TRBJ2-2 gives the whole variable domain EPEVTQTPSHQVTQMGQEVILRCVPISNHLYFYWYRQILGQKVEFLVSFYNNEISEKSEIFDDQFSVERPDGSNFTLKIRSTKLEDSAMYFCASSGRGGELFFGEGSRLTVL.

The chain links TRBV6-5 to TRBJ2-1; 8 nucleotides line up with TRBD1. This CDR3 contains 15 residues. With 5 bases clipped from V and 5 bases from J, the junction kept 8 bases outside the gene matches. The germline CDR1 and CDR2 sequences are MNHEY and SVGAGI. The CDR3 nucleotides read TGTGCCAGCAGTCGCGGGGACAGGCGGAACAATGAGCAGTTCTTC. Residues: CASSRGDRRNNEQFF.

The chain employs TRBV7-6 and TRBJ2-7; 8 nucleotides line up with TRBD2. Trimming cost V 1 base and J 1 base; bases outside gene matches: 3. Germline V lookup: CDR1 SGHVS, CDR2 FNYEAQ. This CDR3 spans 15 amino acids. CDR3 loop: CASSLEGGGSYEQYF. In nucleotides, the CDR3 is TGTGCCAGCAGCTTAGAGGGCGGGGGGTCCTACGAGCAGTACTTC.

The gene calls are TRBV5-1 and TRBJ2-5, with D possibly TRBD2 on 5 matching bases. V lost 5 bases and J 1 base, leaving 18 bases between the germline ends. CDR1 is SGHRS and CDR2 is YFSETQ in the germline V gene. The CDR3 is 16 amino acids. The CDR3 sequence is CASRPGTLIRQETQYF. CDR3 coding DNA: TGCGCCAGCAGACCGGGAACTCTAATACGCCAAGAGACCCAGTACTTC.

This clone was seen a handful of times. The chain uses TRBV5-1 and TRBJ2-3, with 12 bases lining up with TRBD2. V shed 4 bases and J 6 bases; nucleotides not matched to a gene: 3. The CDR3 runs to 14 residues. Germline CDR1 reads SGHRS; CDR2 reads YFSETQ. The CDR3 loop reads CASSPGTSGDTQYF. The CDR3 DNA follows: TGCGCCAGCAGCCCCGGGACTAGCGGGGATACGCAGTATTTT.

V and J are TRBV7-9 and TRBJ2-1; 9 bases are a match to TRBD1. V lost 3 bases and J lost 2; bases outside the gene matches: 5. The CDR3 is 16 residues long. CDR1 is SEHNR and CDR2 is FQNEAQ in the germline V gene (reference sequence). The CDR3 is CASSFLTGGPYNEQFF. CDR3 coding DNA: TGTGCCAGCAGCTTCCTTACAGGGGGCCCCTACAATGAGCAGTTCTTC.

The chain links TRBV6-5 to TRBJ2-5, with 7 bases identical to TRBD2. With 4 bases clipped from V and 5 bases from J, the junction kept 7 bases outside the gene matches. This CDR3 contains 14 residues. CDR1 and CDR2 (germline): MNHEY, SVGAGI. The CDR3 protein is CASSSAGRVETQYF. The CDR3 nucleotides read TGTGCCAGCAGTTCAGCGGGGAGGGTGGAGACCCAGTACTTC.

In this sample, this clone turned up once. The rearrangement joins TRBV11-2 to TRBJ1-3; D call uncertain. The germline V gene has CDR1 SGHAT and CDR2 FQNNGV. The germline V and J ends were trimmed by 0 bases and 0 bases, with 12 bases remaining between them. The CDR3 loop spans 17 amino acids. The CDR3 region is CASSLDEGGSSGNTIYF. The CDR3 region has the DNA TGTGCCAGCAGCTTAGATGAGGGTGGCTCCTCTGGAAACACCATATATTTT.

The chain has TRBV6-6 and TRBJ2-7; D unresolved. Germline V gene lookup returns CDR1 MNHNY and CDR2 SVGAGI (reference sequence). This CDR3 has 12 amino acids. The ends were cut back, 5 bases at V and 3 bases at J, with 8 bases in the middle. CDR3 loop: CASSPGGYEQYF. CDR3 nucleotide sequence: TGTGCCAGCAGTCCCGGTGGCTACGAGCAGTACTTC.

V gene TRBV6-1 combines with J gene TRBJ2-7, with TRBD1 as a possible D gene (5 bases). Germline V gene lookup returns CDR1 MNHNS and CDR2 SASEGT. Trimming removed 1 base from V and 3 bases from J, with 10 bases in between. This CDR3 has 14 residues. The CDR3 is CASSEVDSFYEQYF. The CDR3 nucleotides read TGTGCCAGCAGTGAAGTAGACAGTTTCTACGAGCAGTACTTC.

The V and J genes are TRBV15 and TRBJ2-3, with 10 nucleotides matching TRBD2. Germline CDR1 and CDR2: LNHNV and YYDKDF (reference sequence). The V segment lost 1 base and the J segment 6 bases; nucleotides outside the gene matches: 7. This CDR3 region has 16 residues. CDR3 sequence reads: CATSRGTSGPGDTQYF. In DNA form, the CDR3 reads TGTGCCACCAGCAGAGGGACTAGCGGACCGGGGGATACGCAGTATTTT.

V gene TRBV19 combines with J gene TRBJ1-5, with D unclear. V was cut by 6 bases and J by 0 bases, with 3 bases left in between. Germline assignment: CDR1 LNHDA and CDR2 SQIVND (reference sequence). The CDR3 spans 12 residues. The CDR3 DNA sequence: TGTGCCAGTAGCCATAGCAATCAGCCCCAGCATTTT. As protein: CASSHSNQPQHF. Supplemented by reference TRBV19 and TRBJ1-5, the full variable domain reads DGGITQSPKYLFRKEGQNVTLSCEQNLNHDAMYWYRQDPGQGLRLIYYSQIVNDFQKGDIAEGYSVSREKKESFPLTVTSAQKNPTAFYLCASSHSNQPQHFGDGTRLSIL.

CDR3 region: CARDDRFHSGANVLTF. CDR3 bases: TGTGCCAGGGACGACAGATTCCACTCTGGGGCCAACGTCCTGACTTTC. The chain links TRBV28 to TRBJ2-6; D is possibly TRBD1 (5 bases). The V end lost 9 bases, the J end lost 0 bases, and 15 bases lay between the germline ends. The CDR3 has 16 amino acids. The germline CDR1 and CDR2 sequences are MDHEN and SYDVKM.

The rearrangement uses TRBV11-3 and TRBJ2-6; 9 bases match TRBD1. CDR1 is SGHNT and CDR2 is YENEEA in the germline V gene. CDR3 length: 17 amino acids. Trimming cost V 5 bases and J 0 bases; bases outside gene matches: 5. Here the CDR3 DNA reads TGTGCCAGCAGCCCGGGGACAGGGACCTCTGGGGCCAACGTCCTGACTTTC. Translation gives CASSPGTGTSGANVLTF.

V gene TRBV5-5 combines with J gene TRBJ1-2; 10 bases fit TRBD1. The CDR3 has 14 amino acids. V lost 3 bases and J lost 3; bases outside the gene matches: 2. The germline V gene encodes CDR1 SGHKS and CDR2 YYEKEE (reference sequence). The chain's CDR3 is CASSWTGGDYGYTF. In DNA, the CDR3 is TGTGCCAGCAGCTGGACAGGGGGAGACTATGGCTACACCTTC.

The chain couples TRBV27 to TRBJ2-5, with a weak D call TRBD1 (6 bases). Per the germline V gene, CDR1 is MNHEY and CDR2 is SMNVEV (reference sequence). V lost 2 bases, J lost 2 bases, and 12 bases lay in between. The CDR3 runs 15 residues. This chain's CDR3 is CASSLSMTGQETQYF. The CDR3 DNA is TGTGCCAGCAGTTTAAGTATGACAGGTCAAGAGACCCAGTACTTC.

The chain links TRBV27 to TRBJ1-5; no definite D call. In germline, CDR1 is MNHEY, CDR2 SMNVEV (reference sequence). The CDR3 is made up of 15 amino acids. V gave up 5 bases and J gave up 0 bases, with 11 bases separating them. CDR3 sequence reads: CASSPLIDSNQPQHF. As DNA, the CDR3 is TGTGCCAGCAGTCCGTTAATAGATAGCAATCAGCCCCAGCATTTT.

The chain is built from TRBV4-1 and TRBJ1-3; 10 bases map to TRBD1. Unmatched junction bases numbered 2, after V lost 1 base and J lost 2 bases. CDR3 length equals 16 residues. The germline V gene has CDR1 MGHRA and CDR2 YSYEKL. The CDR3 sequence: CASSQGQGATGNTIYF. In nucleotides, the CDR3 is TGCGCCAGCAGCCAAGGACAGGGGGCGACTGGAAACACCATATATTTT.

This clone was detected only once. One end of the junction does not line up with germline, which may come from a read error. Written as DNA, the CDR3 is TGTGCCAGCAGTCAAGTCTTACAGGGGGCTAGGGACACTGAAGCTTTCTTT. Protein sequence: CASSQVLQGARDTEAFF. The gene calls are TRBV3-1 (or the pseudogene TRBV3-2) and TRBJ1-1, with TRBD1 identical over 9 bases. This CDR3 has 17 residues. Germline V gene lookup returns CDR1 LGHDT and CDR2 YNNKEL (reference sequence).

The chain recombines TRBV2 with TRBJ2-3; D not certain. Per germline, CDR1 SNHLY and CDR2 FYNNEI. V shed 5 bases and J shed 6 bases, with 12 bases lying between them. The CDR3 totals 13 residues. The DNA for the CDR3 is TGTGCCAGCAGTCACTATCCGGTGGATACGCAGTATTTT. Translated: CASSHYPVDTQYF. The complete variable domain, with remaining parts taken from reference TRBV2 and TRBJ2-3, reads EPEVTQTPSHQVTQMGQEVILRCVPISNHLYFYWYRQILGQKVEFLVSFYNNEISEKSEIFDDQFSVERPDGSNFTLKIRSTKLEDSAMYFCASSHYPVDTQYFGPGTRLTVL.